A selection of T cell receptor beta chains follows, all from one sample in a study of cytomegalovirus exposure and HLA in healthy donors. TCRdb's table, derived via immunoSEQ multiplex PCR, lists solely in-frame clones and lacks some. The table has roughly 92,000 clones, about 80% seen once. The sample was PBMCs. Every receptor here comes from a woman aged 45-65 years in good health and CMV-seropositive. CDR3s include the opening cysteine and the closing phenylalanine or tryptophan. Each record gives: V gene, clone size, J gene, D gene, CDR3 protein, CDR3 DNA. The D gene is left open where the match is weak. Rows may omit the clone size; those that give it use once, few, many or a size class.

TRBV4-1	.	TRBJ1-2	TRBD1	CASSQGPGTADGYTF	TGCGCCAGCAGCCAAGGACCCGGGACAGCGGATGGCTACACCTTC
TRBV27	.	TRBJ1-6	.	CASSFDRTGGSPLHF	TGTGCCAGCTCCTTCGACCGAACGGGTGGTTCACCCCTCCACTTT
TRBV7-9	.	TRBJ2-1	.	CASSPTRGGYNEQFF	TGTGCCAGCAGCCCAACCAGGGGCGGCTACAATGAGCAGTTCTTC
TRBV4-1	.	TRBJ2-2	TRBD2	CASSQDQTSGLTGELFF	TGCGCCAGCAGCCAAGATCAGACTAGCGGGCTGACCGGGGAGCTGTTTTTT
TRBV10-3	.	TRBJ2-2	TRBD1	CAITWDRATGELFF	TGTGCCATCACTTGGGACAGGGCCACCGGGGAGCTGTTTTTT
TRBV12-1	.	TRBJ2-1	.	CASSFARASGTNEQFF	TGTGCCAGCAGCTTTGCGCGGGCTAGCGGGACGAATGAGCAGTTCTTC
TRBV6-5	.	TRBJ1-1	.	CASSSTVNTEAFF	TGTGCCAGCAGTTCAACAGTGAACACTGAAGCTTTCTTT
TRBV5-1	.	TRBJ2-5	.	CASSEGAGPQETQYF	TGCGCCAGCAGTGAAGGTGCAGGGCCTCAAGAGACCCAGTACTTC
TRBV4-1	.	TRBJ2-3	.	CASSQEGRSTDTQYF	TGCGCCAGCAGCCAAGAGGGCAGGAGCACAGATACGCAGTATTTT
TRBV7-8	.	TRBJ2-2	TRBD2	CASSLKGPGLAATGELFF	TGTGCCAGCAGCTTAAAAGGCCCGGGACTAGCGGCGACCGGGGAGCTGTTTTTT
TRBV9	few	TRBJ1-5	.	CASSEGGYSNQPQHF	TGTGCCAGCAGCGAGGGGGGGTATAGCAATCAGCCCCAGCATTTT
TRBV11-2	.	TRBJ2-3	.	CASNLGRGGSTDTQYF	TGTGCCAGCAACCTGGGTAGGGGGGGTAGCACAGATACGCAGTATTTT
TRBV2	few	TRBJ1-5	TRBD1	CASSDDRARQPQHF	TGTGCCAGCAGTGATGACAGGGCCAGACAGCCCCAGCATTTT
TRBV20-1	.	TRBJ2-5	.	CSGSDQETQYF	TGCAGTGGGTCAGATCAAGAGACCCAGTACTTC
TRBV9	.	TRBJ1-4	TRBD1	CASSLTGTGGEKLFF	TGTGCCAGCAGCTTAACCGGGACAGGGGGCGAAAAACTGTTTTTT
TRBV7-9	.	TRBJ2-5	TRBD1	CASSEVTGGQETQYF	TGTGCCAGCAGTGAAGTTACAGGGGGCCAAGAGACCCAGTACTTC
TRBV6-1	.	TRBJ2-1	TRBD2	CASSRGNSGGEQFF	TGTGCCAGCAGCCGGGGTAATTCGGGAGGTGAGCAGTTCTTC
TRBV28	few	TRBJ2-1	.	CASSLWGRGSSYNEQFF	TGTGCCAGCAGTTTATGGGGTAGGGGGAGCTCCTACAATGAGCAGTTCTTC
TRBV5-1	.	TRBJ2-2	TRBD1	CASSLWDRNTGELFF	TGCGCCAGCAGCTTGTGGGACAGGAACACCGGGGAGCTGTTTTTT
TRBV11-2	.	TRBJ2-7	.	CASSLMGGTSGEQYF	TGTGCCAGCAGCTTAATGGGAGGGACATCGGGCGAGCAGTACTTC
TRBV5-4	few	TRBJ2-1	.	CASRLERVNEQFF	TGTGCCAGCAGGCTGGAGAGGGTGAATGAGCAGTTCTTC
TRBV6-1	.	TRBJ1-6	TRBD1	CASSETGDSPLHF	TGTGCCAGCAGTGAAACAGGGGACTCACCCCTCCACTTT
TRBV6-5	.	TRBJ2-2	.	CASSRDPNTGELFF	TGTGCCAGCAGTCGGGATCCGAACACCGGGGAGCTGTTTTTT
TRBV19	.	TRBJ2-7	.	CASSINGYEQYF	TGTGCCAGTAGTATAAACGGCTACGAGCAGTACTTC
TRBV6-5	once	TRBJ2-5	.	CASSPQRGETQYF	TGTGCCAGCAGCCCCCAAAGGGGTGAGACCCAGTACTTC
TRBV18	.	TRBJ2-5	.	CASSRRAGQETQYF	TGTGCCAGCTCACGGAGGGCGGGGCAAGAGACCCAGTACTTC
TRBV5-1	.	TRBJ2-5	TRBD2	CASSPGTSGRETQYF	TGCGCCAGCAGCCCTGGGACTAGCGGGAGAGAGACCCAGTACTTC
TRBV5-5	.	TRBJ1-4	.	CASSLYATNEKLFF	TGTGCCAGCAGCTTGTATGCAACTAATGAAAAACTGTTTTTT
TRBV4-1	.	TRBJ2-1	TRBD2	CASSQELTGGYNEQFF	TGCGCCAGCAGCCAAGAGTTGACGGGAGGGTACAATGAGCAGTTCTTC